The clone carrying this TCR beta chain was seen more than once but under ten times. Its antigen remains unknown. This sample was taken from a study of identical twins. General study points: Models predicted less out-of-frame TCR alpha sharing in monozygotic twins than was found.

Template switching supplied a universal primer site; unique molecular identifiers were carried on the cDNA. In TCRdb, the 5' RACE reads were re-called with MiXCR into one record per CDR3 protein. The top ten clones hold about 9% of a sample with roughly 260,000 distinct CDR3 sequences, about 14% of them seen once. The V gene lost 8 bases and the J gene lost 0 bases, with 7 bases spanning the gap. CDR3 size: 12 residues. CDR1 is SNHLY, CDR2 FYNNEI, per germline. The TCR originated in a woman between 18 and 29 years old in good health. Sequenced input: memory (CD45RO+) T cells sorted from blood. The V and J genes are TRBV2 and TRBJ1-1; D remains unclear. The CDR3 spells CASGTLNTEAFF. For the CDR3, the DNA is TGTGCCAGCGGTACATTGAACACTGAAGCTTTCTTT.